The sample holds one count of the clone carrying this TCR beta chain. What it binds is not known. This record belongs to a study of Ad26.COV2.S vaccination and SARS-CoV-2 variants. Study at large: Each vaccinee took Ad26.COV2.S intramuscularly, once or twice 56 days apart.

The study, taken as a whole, reports: Compared with placebo recipients, vaccine recipients had higher spike-specific TCR breadth.

The CDR3 length is 13 residues. V shed 0 bases and J shed 4 bases, with 6 bases lying between them. Germline V gene data show CDR1 as MNHEY and CDR2 as SVGEGT. This table comes from immunoSEQ multiplex PCR, and its TCRdb copy is limited to in-frame clones, with some not included. The table includes some 250,000 clones, around 87% detected once. Treatment of the sample: 15 to 20 received Ad26.COV2.S at low or high dose, single or two shots; roughly 5 received placebo; per-sample allocation not given. Repertoires come from day 63 after the first vaccine or placebo injection. The TCR sequence derives from a person between 18 and 65 years old who received the Ad26.COV2.S COVID-19 vaccine or a placebo. Sequencing used peripheral blood, obtained in a trial of Ad26.COV2.S vaccine versus placebo. The genes are TRBV6-2 or TRBV6-3 and TRBJ1-2; D call uncertain. The CDR3 DNA follows: TGTGCCAGCAGTTACTCCACGAGCTATGGCTACACCTTC. This translates into CASSYSTSYGYTF.